This TCR beta chain was profiled in a study of blood T cell repertoires in COVID-19. This CDR3 has 15 residues. Looked up from germline, CDR1 is SGHRS and CDR2 is YFSETQ. The V gene end was trimmed by 0 bases and the J gene end by 4 bases; junction bases not matched to a gene: 5. TCRdb's table, derived via immunoSEQ multiplex PCR, lists solely in-frame clones and lacks some. The profile shows around 120,000 clones, about 80% of them singletons. The chain combines TRBV5-1 with TRBJ1-1; 8 bases match TRBD1. This receptor was obtained from a man aged 35-49 years with active or convalescent COVID-19. The sample consisted of peripheral blood. This CDR3 is CASSLGGTGGTEAFF. The CDR3 DNA is TGCGCCAGCAGCTTGGGAGGCACAGGGGGCACTGAAGCTTTCTTT. Based on the CDR3 plus reference TRBV5-1 and TRBJ1-1, the full variable domain is KAGVTQTPRYLIKTRGQQVTLSCSPISGHRSVSWYQQTPGQGLQFLFEYFSETQRNKGNFPGRFSGRQFSNSRSEMNVSTLELGDSALYLCASSLGGTGGTEAFFGQGTRLTVV.